The 7 T cell receptor beta chains presented below share a single source sample, sequenced in a study of CD8 T cells in Susac syndrome. When the RNA was reverse transcribed, random hexamers were used with an input of roughly 0.5 to 1 ug. TCRdb re-derived calls from the immunoSEQ multiplex PCR reads in MiXCR, one entry per CDR3 protein. The table records fewer than 350,000 distinct CDR3 sequences, around nine tenths of them present only once. Sequenced: CD8+ T cells from PBMCs. All receptors derive from a human donor with multiple sclerosis.

The rearrangement joins TRBV30 to TRBJ1-3; D gene uncertain. V was cut by 4 bases and J by 0 bases, with 19 bases left in between. CDR3 length: 17 amino acids. Germline V gives CDR1 GTSNPN, CDR2 SVGIG (reference sequence). The CDR3 sequence is CAWTEVPTLTSGNTIYF. As DNA, the CDR3 is TGTGCCTGGACCGAGGTCCCCACACTAACCTCTGGAAACACCATATATTTT. The whole variable domain, remainder taken from reference TRBV30 and TRBJ1-3, is SQTIHQWPATLVQPVGSPLSLECTVEGTSNPNLYWYRQAAGRGLQLLFYSVGIGQISSEVPQNLSASRPQDRQFILSSKKLLLSDSGFYLCAWTEVPTLTSGNTIYFGEGSWLTVV.

V and J are TRBV6-5 and TRBJ2-1; 12 bases align to TRBD2. The CDR3 is 16 amino acids. After removal of 2 bases from V and 9 bases from J, the junction contained 8 bases not matched to a gene. CDR1 MNHEY and CDR2 SVGAGI come from the germline V gene. The CDR3 nucleotides read TGTGCCAGCAGTTACCCTCGGACTAGCGGGATTCGTGAGCAGTTCTTC. Protein sequence: CASSYPRTSGIREQFF.

The chain carries TRBV27 and TRBJ2-1, with TRBD2 matching over 13 bases. Germline assignment: CDR1 MNHEY and CDR2 SMNVEV (reference sequence). This CDR3 is 16 amino acids long. The V gene end was trimmed by 5 bases and the J gene end by 6 bases; junction bases not matched to a gene: 7. The CDR3 loop is CASSLGTSGNFNEQFF. The CDR3 DNA reads as TGTGCCAGCAGTCTAGGGACTAGCGGGAACTTCAATGAGCAGTTCTTC.

V gene TRBV28 combines with J gene TRBJ2-7; 12 bases map to TRBD2. The CDR3 covers 14 residues. CDR1 and CDR2 (germline): MDHEN, SYDVKM. V trimming: 7 bases; J trimming: 2 bases; junction bases outside the gene matches: 3. The CDR3 loop is CASTRTSGTYEQYF. The CDR3, as DNA: TGTGCCAGCACCCGGACTAGCGGGACCTACGAGCAGTACTTC.

The chain employs TRBV28 and TRBJ2-7, with D maybe TRBD1 (5 bases). Per germline, CDR1 MDHEN and CDR2 SYDVKM. With 2 bases removed from V and 7 bases from J, the gap between germline ends came to 12 bases. The CDR3 spans 13 residues. The chain's CDR3 is CASSLLPGSEQYF. The DNA for the CDR3 is TGTGCCAGCAGTTTACTTCCAGGGTCTGAGCAGTACTTC.

This chain joins TRBV4-3 and TRBJ1-6; D call uncertain. V lost 2 bases to trimming and J lost 3 bases, with 11 bases between them. Germline assignment: CDR1 LGHNA and CDR2 YSLEER. The CDR3 totals 16 residues. CDR3 residues: CASSQRAANYNSPLHF. Here the CDR3 DNA reads TGCGCCAGCAGCCAACGGGCAGCTAACTATAATTCACCCCTCCACTTT.

The chain employs TRBV2 and TRBJ2-5; D not resolved. This CDR3 is 15 amino acids long. Trimming stripped 0 bases from V and 3 bases from J, with 11 bases between. In germline, CDR1 is SNHLY, CDR2 FYNNEI. CDR3 in amino acids: CASSEALGQKETQYF. Written as DNA, the CDR3 is TGTGCCAGCAGTGAAGCGCTTGGCCAGAAAGAGACCCAGTACTTC.